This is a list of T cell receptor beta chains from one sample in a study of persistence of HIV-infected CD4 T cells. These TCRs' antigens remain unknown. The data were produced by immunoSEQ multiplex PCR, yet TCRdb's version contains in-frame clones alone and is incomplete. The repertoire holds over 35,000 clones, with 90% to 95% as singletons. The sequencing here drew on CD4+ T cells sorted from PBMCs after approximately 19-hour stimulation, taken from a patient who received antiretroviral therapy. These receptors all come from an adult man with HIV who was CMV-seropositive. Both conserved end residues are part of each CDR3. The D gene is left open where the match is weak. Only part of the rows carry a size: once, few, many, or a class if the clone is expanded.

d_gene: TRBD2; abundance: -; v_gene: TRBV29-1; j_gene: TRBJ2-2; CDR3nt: TGCAGCGTTGGGCTAGCGGGGAACACCGGGGAGCTGTTTTTT; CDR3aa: CSVGLAGNTGELFF
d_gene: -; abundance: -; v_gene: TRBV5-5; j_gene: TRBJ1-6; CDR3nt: TGTGCCAGCAGCTTGATCCGGGGTAGTTCACCCCTCCACTTT; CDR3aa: CASSLIRGSSPLHF
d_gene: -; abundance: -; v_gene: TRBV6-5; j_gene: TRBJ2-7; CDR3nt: TGTGCCAGCAGTTACAAATTTGACAGCTCCTACGAGCAGTACTTC; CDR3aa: CASSYKFDSSYEQYF
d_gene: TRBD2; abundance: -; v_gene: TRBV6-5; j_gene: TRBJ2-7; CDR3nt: TGTGCCAGCATCACTTGGCGGGGGGCCGACGAGCAGTACTTC; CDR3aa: CASITWRGADEQYF
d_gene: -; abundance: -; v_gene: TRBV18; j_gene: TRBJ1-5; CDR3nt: TGTGCCAGCTCCAGATATGGGTCGCAACAGTTAAGCAATCAGCCCCAGCATTTT; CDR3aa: CASSRYGSQQLSNQPQHF
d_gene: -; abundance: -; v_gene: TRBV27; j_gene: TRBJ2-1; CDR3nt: TGTGCCAGCAGTTTAGGTTTCCTCTCCTACAATGAGCAGTTCTTC; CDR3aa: CASSLGFLSYNEQFF
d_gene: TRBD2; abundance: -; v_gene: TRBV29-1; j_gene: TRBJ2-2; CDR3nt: TGCAGCGTCCCGGGGGGGGGTCTAGCGGCGAACACCGGGGAGCTGTTTTTT; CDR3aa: CSVPGGGLAANTGELFF
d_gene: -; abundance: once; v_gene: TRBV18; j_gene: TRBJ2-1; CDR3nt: TGTGCCAGCCACGGGCTTAGCTCCTACAATGAGCAGTTCTTC; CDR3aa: CASHGLSSYNEQFF
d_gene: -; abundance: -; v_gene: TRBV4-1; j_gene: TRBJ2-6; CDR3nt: TGCGCCAGCAGCCAAGGGGCTGGGGCCAACGTCCTGACTTTC; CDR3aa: CASSQGAGANVLTF
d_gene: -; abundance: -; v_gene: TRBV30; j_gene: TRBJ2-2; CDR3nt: TGTGCCTGGGGCGAGGGAATCGGGGAGCTGTTTTTT; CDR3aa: CAWGEGIGELFF
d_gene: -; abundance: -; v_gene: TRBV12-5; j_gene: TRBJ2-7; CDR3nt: TGTGCTAGTGGTTTGAAAATGGAGGGGGCTGAGGAGCAGTACTTC; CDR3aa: CASGLKMEGAEEQYF
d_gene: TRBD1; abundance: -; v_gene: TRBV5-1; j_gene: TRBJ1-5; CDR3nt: TGCGCCAGCAGCTTTACACCCCCGGGACAGCCCAATCAGCCCCAGCATTTT; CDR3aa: CASSFTPPGQPNQPQHF
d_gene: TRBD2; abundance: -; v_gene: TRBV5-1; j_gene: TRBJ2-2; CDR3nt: TGCGCCAGCAGCTTGGCTAGGGGACTAGCGGGGGAGCAGAACACCGGGGAGCTGTTTTTT; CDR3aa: CASSLARGLAGEQNTGELFF
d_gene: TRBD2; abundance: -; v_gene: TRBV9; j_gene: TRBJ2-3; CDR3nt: TGTGCCAGCAGCCTTAGCGGGGGGCCTGGAGATACGCAGTATTTT; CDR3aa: CASSLSGGPGDTQYF
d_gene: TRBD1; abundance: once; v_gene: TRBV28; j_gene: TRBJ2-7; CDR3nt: TGTGCCAGCAGTTTACTTCTCGGACAGGGGACCTACGAGCAGTACTTC; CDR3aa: CASSLLLGQGTYEQYF
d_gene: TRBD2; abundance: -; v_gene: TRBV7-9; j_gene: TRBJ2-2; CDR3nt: TGTGCCAGCACGCTCGGAAGCGGGGATGGAACCGGGGAGCTGTTTTTT; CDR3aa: CASTLGSGDGTGELFF
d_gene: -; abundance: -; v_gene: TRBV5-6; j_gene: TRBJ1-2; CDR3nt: TGTGCCAGCAGCTTTCAGGGGCGTAACTATGGCTACACCTTC; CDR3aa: CASSFQGRNYGYTF
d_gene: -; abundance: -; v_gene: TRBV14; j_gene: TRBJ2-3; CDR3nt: TGTGCCAGCAGCCCGGGACTCCACCGAAGCACAGATACGCAGTATTTT; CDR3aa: CASSPGLHRSTDTQYF
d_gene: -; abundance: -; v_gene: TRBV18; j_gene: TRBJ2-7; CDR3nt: TGTGCCAGCACAGATACAGATTTCCAGTACTTC; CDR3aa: CASTDTDFQYF
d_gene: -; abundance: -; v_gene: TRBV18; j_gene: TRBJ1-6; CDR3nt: TGTGCCAGCTCACCCATGGCAGGGAGTACGGATTCACCCCTCCACTTT; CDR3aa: CASSPMAGSTDSPLHF
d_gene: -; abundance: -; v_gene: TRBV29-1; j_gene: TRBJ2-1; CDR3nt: TGCAGCGCCAGGACAGATTACAATGAGCAGTTCTTC; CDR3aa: CSARTDYNEQFF
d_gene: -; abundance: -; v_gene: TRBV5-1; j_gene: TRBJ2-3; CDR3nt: TGCGCCAGCAGCGAGGCGGCTGCGACAGATACGCAGTATTTT; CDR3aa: CASSEAAATDTQYF
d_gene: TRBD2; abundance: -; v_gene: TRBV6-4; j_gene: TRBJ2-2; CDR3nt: TGTGCCAGCAGACGACTAGCGGGGAACACCGGGGAGCTGTTTTTT; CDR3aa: CASRRLAGNTGELFF
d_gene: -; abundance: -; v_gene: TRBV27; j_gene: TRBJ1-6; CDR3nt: TGTGCCAGCAGTCCCATACCGGCGGGACTATTTACCAATAGGTATTCACCCCTCCACTTT; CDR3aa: CASSPIPAGLFTNRYSPLHF
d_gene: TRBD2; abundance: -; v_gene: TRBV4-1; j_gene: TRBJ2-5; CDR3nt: TGCGCCAGCAGCCTTCGAACCGGGGGGGAGACCCAGTACTTC; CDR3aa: CASSLRTGGETQYF
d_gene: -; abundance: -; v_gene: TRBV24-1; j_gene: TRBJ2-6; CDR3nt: TGTGCCACCCCGAGGGGATCTGGGGCCAACGTCCTGACTTTC; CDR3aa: CATPRGSGANVLTF
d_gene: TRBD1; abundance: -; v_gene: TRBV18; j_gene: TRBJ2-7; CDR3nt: TGTGCCAGCTCACCTGGACAGGGATTATCCTACGAGCAGTACTTC; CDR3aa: CASSPGQGLSYEQYF
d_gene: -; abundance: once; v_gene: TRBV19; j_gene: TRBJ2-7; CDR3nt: TGTGCCAGTAGTATCCAGACAGGGACTCTCTACGAGCAGTACTTC; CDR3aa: CASSIQTGTLYEQYF
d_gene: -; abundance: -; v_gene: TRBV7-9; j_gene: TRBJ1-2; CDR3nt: TGTGCCAGCAGCTTAGCAGGGGGATCTAACTATGGCTACACCTTC; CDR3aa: CASSLAGGSNYGYTF
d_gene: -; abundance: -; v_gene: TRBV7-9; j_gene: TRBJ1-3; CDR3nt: TGTGCCAGCAGCTTACACTCTGACGGGACTGGAAACACCATATATTTT; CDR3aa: CASSLHSDGTGNTIYF
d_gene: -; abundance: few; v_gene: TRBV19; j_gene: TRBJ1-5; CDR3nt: TGTGCCAGTACCATGGGAGGTCGTGCGGGGCCCCAGCATTTT; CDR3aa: CASTMGGRAGPQHF
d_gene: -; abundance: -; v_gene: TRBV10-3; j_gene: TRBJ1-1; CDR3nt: TGTGCCATCAGCCTGGACTTGTACACTGAAGCTTTCTTT; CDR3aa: CAISLDLYTEAFF
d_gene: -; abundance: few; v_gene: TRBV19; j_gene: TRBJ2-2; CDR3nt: TGTGCCAGTAGTATTGGACAGCACGGGGAGCTGTTTTTT; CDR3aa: CASSIGQHGELFF
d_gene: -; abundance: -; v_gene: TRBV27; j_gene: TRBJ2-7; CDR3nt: TGTGCCAGCAGTTTCGAGCGATCCTACGAGCAGTACTTC; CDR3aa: CASSFERSYEQYF
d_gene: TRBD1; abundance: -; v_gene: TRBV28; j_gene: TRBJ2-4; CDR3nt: TGTGCCAGCAGTGGAGGACAGGGTTGGGAAAACATTCAGTACTTC; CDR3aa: CASSGGQGWENIQYF
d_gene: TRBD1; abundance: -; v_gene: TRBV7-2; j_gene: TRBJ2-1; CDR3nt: TGTGCCAGCAGCCCCAGGCTCGGACAGGGGATCAATGAGCAGTTCTTC; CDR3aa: CASSPRLGQGINEQFF
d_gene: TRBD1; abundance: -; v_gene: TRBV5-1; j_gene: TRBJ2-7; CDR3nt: TGCGCCAGCAGCTTGGTGGGACAGGGCTACGAGCAGTACTTC; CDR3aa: CASSLVGQGYEQYF
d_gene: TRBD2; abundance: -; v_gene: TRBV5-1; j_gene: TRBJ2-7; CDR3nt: TGCGCCAGCAGCTTGACCTTGACGGGAGGGAGGGAGCAGTACTTC; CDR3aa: CASSLTLTGGREQYF
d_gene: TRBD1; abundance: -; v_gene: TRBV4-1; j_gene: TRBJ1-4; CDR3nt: TGCGCCAGCAGCCAAGGGACAGGATATGAAAAACTGTTTTTT; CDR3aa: CASSQGTGYEKLFF
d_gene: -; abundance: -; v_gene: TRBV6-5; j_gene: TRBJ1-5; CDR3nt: TGTGCCAGCAGAACGACAGCAGTCAATCAGCCCCAGCATTTT; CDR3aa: CASRTTAVNQPQHF
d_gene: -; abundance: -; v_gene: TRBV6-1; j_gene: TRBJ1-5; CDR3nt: TGTGCCAGCAGTGAGGTGGCGCGTAGCAATCAGCCCCAGCATTTT; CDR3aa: CASSEVARSNQPQHF
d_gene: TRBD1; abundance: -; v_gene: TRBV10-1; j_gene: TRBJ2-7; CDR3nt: TGCGCCAGCAGCGGGACAGTCCACGAGCAGTACTTC; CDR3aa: CASSGTVHEQYF
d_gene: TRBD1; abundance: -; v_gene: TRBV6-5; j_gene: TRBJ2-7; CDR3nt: TGTGCCAGCAGCTCGGACAGGGAAGGCGAGCAGTACTTC; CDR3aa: CASSSDREGEQYF
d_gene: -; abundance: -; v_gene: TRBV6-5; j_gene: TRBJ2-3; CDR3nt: TGTGCCAGCTTCGGGCGAACAGATACGCAGTATTTT; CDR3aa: CASFGRTDTQYF
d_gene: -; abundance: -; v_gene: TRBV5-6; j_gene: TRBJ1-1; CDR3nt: TGTGCCAGCAGCTTGCCGGCAGCGCCGAACACTGAAGCTTTCTTT; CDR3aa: CASSLPAAPNTEAFF
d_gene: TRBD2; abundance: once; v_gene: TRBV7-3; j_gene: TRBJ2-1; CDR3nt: TGTGCCAGCAGCTTTATGAGCGGGGGGGCCAATGAGCAGTTCTTC; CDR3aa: CASSFMSGGANEQFF
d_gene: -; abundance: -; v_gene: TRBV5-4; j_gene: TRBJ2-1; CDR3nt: TGTGCCAGCAGAACACGAGCTGGGCCGGACAATGAGCAGTTCTTC; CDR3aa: CASRTRAGPDNEQFF
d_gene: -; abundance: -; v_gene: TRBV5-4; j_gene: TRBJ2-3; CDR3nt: TGTGCCAGCAGCCTGTGGAGCACAGATACGCAGTATTTT; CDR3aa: CASSLWSTDTQYF
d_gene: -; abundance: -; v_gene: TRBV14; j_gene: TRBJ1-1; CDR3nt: TGTGCCAGCAGCCAAGCCCAGGAGACTGAAGCTTTCTTT; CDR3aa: CASSQAQETEAFF
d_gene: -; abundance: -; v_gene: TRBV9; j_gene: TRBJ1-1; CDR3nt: TGTGCCAGCAGCGTAGGGGGGGCATCGAACACTGAAGCTTTCTTT; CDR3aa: CASSVGGASNTEAFF
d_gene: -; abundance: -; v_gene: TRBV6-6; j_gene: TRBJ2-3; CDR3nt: TGTGCCAGCAGTTACTCTCGAGATACGCAGTATTTT; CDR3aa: CASSYSRDTQYF